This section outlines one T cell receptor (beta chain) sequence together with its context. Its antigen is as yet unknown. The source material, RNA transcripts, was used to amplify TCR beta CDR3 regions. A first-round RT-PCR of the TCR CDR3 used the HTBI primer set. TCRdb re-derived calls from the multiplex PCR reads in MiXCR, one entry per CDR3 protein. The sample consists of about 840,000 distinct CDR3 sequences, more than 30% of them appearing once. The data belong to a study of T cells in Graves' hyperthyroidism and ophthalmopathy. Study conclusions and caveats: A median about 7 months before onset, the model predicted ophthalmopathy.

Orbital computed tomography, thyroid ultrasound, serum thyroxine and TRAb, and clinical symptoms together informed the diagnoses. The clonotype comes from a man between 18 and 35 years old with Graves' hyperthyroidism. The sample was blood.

Here the CDR3 reads CASSLALGLAYQETQYF. CDR3 DNA sequence: TGTGCCAGCAGCTTAGCCCTCGGACTAGCTTACCAAGAGACCCAGTACTTC. V gene TRBV7-6 combines with J gene TRBJ2-5, with 8 bases fitting TRBD2. The CDR3 totals 17 residues. Germline V gene sequence: CDR1 SGHVS, CDR2 FNYEAQ. The V and J ends lost 0 bases and 0 bases, in that order; junction bases with no gene match: 6.